The 10 T cell receptor beta chains below come from one sample, sequenced in a study of shared clonotypes between healthy human individuals. Profiling relied on immunoSEQ multiplex PCR, and the TCRdb table lists in-frame clones only, not all of them. The sample records under 2,500,000 clones, 95% being singletons. The sample was naive CD4+ T cells sorted from blood. Subset reported: CD45RA+ positively selected. Receptors originate from a man younger than 35 in good health.

The chain has TRBV18 and TRBJ2-5, with TRBD2 matching over 10 bases. Germline CDR1 and CDR2: KGHSH and LQKENI. The CDR3 spans 16 residues. Trimming took 3 bases from V and 0 from J; bases not matched to a gene: 4. The DNA for the CDR3 is TGTGCCAGCTCACCGGGGACTAGCGCGCACCAAGAGACCCAGTACTTC. It codes for CASSPGTSAHQETQYF.

The V call is TRBV7-2, the J call TRBJ1-4, with 9 bases fitting TRBD1. The CDR3 contains 17 residues. Germline CDR1 is SGHTA and CDR2 is FQGNSA. Trimming at V came to 4 bases and at J to 0 bases, leaving 6 bases not matched to a gene. The CDR3 bases are TGTGCCAGCAGCTCTGGGACAGGGAAGGCAACTAATGAAAAACTGTTTTTT. It specifies CASSSGTGKATNEKLFF.

V usage is TRBV19 and J usage is TRBJ1-5; a weak D match, TRBD1 (6 bases). The CDR3 length is 14 residues. Germline CDR1 is LNHDA and CDR2 is SQIVND (reference sequence). The V and J ends lost 4 bases and 6 bases respectively, with 13 bases between them. CDR3: CASSKSTGLQPQHF. The DNA of the CDR3 is TGTGCCAGTAGTAAGAGTACAGGGCTTCAGCCCCAGCATTTT.

The chain carries TRBV7-9 and TRBJ2-4; perhaps TRBD1 as D (5 bases). Deletions cut 1 base from V and 2 bases from J, with 9 bases between. From germline, CDR1 is SEHNR and CDR2 FQNEAQ (reference sequence). CDR3 length equals 15 residues. CDR3 residues: CASSLEAGSKNIQYF. Written as DNA, the CDR3 is TGTGCCAGCAGCTTAGAGGCAGGGTCCAAAAACATTCAGTACTTC.

The genes are TRBV4-1 and TRBJ1-2; weak D call: TRBD1 (6 bases). This CDR3 comprises 15 residues. The V gene lost 3 bases and the J gene lost 5 bases, with 16 bases spanning the gap. Germline V gene data show CDR1 as MGHRA and CDR2 as YSYEKL. For the CDR3, the DNA is TGCGCCAGCAGCCACCCTTTACAGGGACCGTATGGCTACACCTTC. Translated: CASSHPLQGPYGYTF.

In this sample, this clone turned up a few times. The chain employs TRBV7-9 and TRBJ1-5, with D uncertain. Germline lookup yields CDR1 SEHNR and CDR2 FQNEAQ (reference sequence). The CDR3 has 14 amino acids. The V gene lost 2 bases and the J gene lost 6 bases, with 11 bases spanning the gap. The chain's CDR3 is CASSLSEGGQPQHF. For the CDR3, the DNA is TGTGCCAGCAGCTTATCGGAGGGCGGTCAGCCCCAGCATTTT.

This chain connects TRBV5-1 to TRBJ2-2; 12 bases match TRBD1. Germline CDR1 SGHRS, CDR2 YFSETQ. Germline trimming cut 4 bases from V and 5 bases from J; bases unmatched to any gene: 24. The CDR3 length is 22 residues. Written as DNA, the CDR3 is TGCGCCAGCAGCGCCGGGACAGGGGGCGACTCACATGGAAAAACGAGGACCGGGGAGCTGTTTTTT. Its protein is CASSAGTGGDSHGKTRTGELFF. The full variable domain, with the rest looked up from reference TRBV5-1 and TRBJ2-2, is KAGVTQTPRYLIKTRGQQVTLSCSPISGHRSVSWYQQTPGQGLQFLFEYFSETQRNKGNFPGRFSGRQFSNSRSEMNVSTLELGDSALYLCASSAGTGGDSHGKTRTGELFFGEGSRLTVL.

This chain joins TRBV7-9 and TRBJ2-2; weak D call: TRBD2 (6 bases). The V gene lost 1 base and the J gene lost 2 bases, with 11 bases spanning the gap. The germline CDR1 and CDR2 sequences are SEHNR and FQNEAQ (reference sequence). The CDR3 loop spans 16 amino acids. The CDR3 DNA reads as TGTGCCAGCAGCTTAGGACTAGTATCCAACACCGGGGAGCTGTTTTTT. Amino acid sequence: CASSLGLVSNTGELFF. The entire variable domain, with the rest obtained from reference TRBV7-9 and TRBJ2-2, is as follows: DTGVSQNPRHKITKRGQNVTFRCDPISEHNRLYWYRQTLGQGPEFLTYFQNEAQLEKSRLLSDRFSAERPKGSFSTLEIQRTEQGDSAMYLCASSLGLVSNTGELFFGEGSRLTVL.

The chain recombines TRBV10-3 with TRBJ2-7, with 9 nucleotides matching TRBD2. Unmatched junction bases numbered 8, after V lost 9 bases and J lost 5 bases. The CDR3 length is 13 residues. CDR1 and CDR2 from the germline V gene are ENHRY and SYGVKD. The CDR3 DNA follows: TGTGCCATGGAACCTAGCGGGGAAGACGAGCAGTACTTC. Translated: CAMEPSGEDEQYF.

The chain employs TRBV4-3 and TRBJ2-7, with TRBD1 matching 10 bases. This CDR3 has 15 amino acids. J lost 3 bases, V lost 3 bases, and 5 bases had no gene match. Germline V CDR1 and CDR2: LGHNA, YSLEER. CDR3 loop: CASSQAGQGIYEQYF. In DNA form, the CDR3 reads TGCGCCAGCAGCCAGGCGGGACAGGGGATCTACGAGCAGTACTTC.